The 5 T cell receptor beta chains given below trace back to one sample, sequenced in a study of OX40 agonist ivuxolimab in advanced cancers. Here immunoSEQ multiplex PCR was the method, and the copy in TCRdb shows in-frame clones only, minus some. Of about 71,000 clones in the sample, over 90% were seen once. This specimen was CD4+ or CD8+ T cells sorted from blood, taken in a trial of the OX40 agonist ivuxolimab. The receptors were sampled from an adult with an advanced solid tumor such as melanoma, head and neck, liver or kidney cancer.

V and J are TRBV7-8 and TRBJ1-1; no clear D. The CDR3 totals 14 residues. Looked up from germline, CDR1 is SGHVS and CDR2 is FQNEAQ. V gave up 5 bases and J gave up 1 base, with 11 bases separating them. CDR3 in DNA: TGTGCCAGCAGCCACGCCCGTCCGAACACTGAAGCTTTCTTT. This codes for CASSHARPNTEAFF. Full variable domain (missing parts from reference TRBV7-8 and TRBJ1-1): GAGVSQSPRYKVAKRGQDVALRCDPISGHVSLFWYQQALGQGPEFLTYFQNEAQLDKSGLPSDRFFAERPEGSVSTLKIQRTQQEDSAVYLCASSHARPNTEAFFGQGTRLTVV.

The V call is TRBV6-1, the J call TRBJ1-4; D is possibly TRBD1 (5 bases). This CDR3 is built from 17 residues. Germline V gene data show CDR1 as MNHNS and CDR2 as SASEGT. Trimming cost V 2 bases and J 0 bases, with 13 bases left between them. CDR3 nucleotide sequence: TGTGCCAGCAGTGAATGGGATGGGGGTGCAACTAATGAAAAACTGTTTTTT. It specifies CASSEWDGGATNEKLFF.

The V and J genes are TRBV27 and TRBJ2-6; TRBD1 matches at 8 bases. Losses at the gene ends were 2 bases for V and 3 bases for J; bases not matched to a gene: 3. The CDR3 runs 16 residues. Looked up from germline, CDR1 is MNHEY and CDR2 is SMNVEV (reference sequence). CDR3 nucleotide sequence: TGTGCCAGCAGTTTACAGGGGGCGCGTGGGGCCAACGTCCTGACTTTC. Encoded protein: CASSLQGARGANVLTF.

This chain's CDR3 is CASSWGSIVRGPVGETQYF. CDR3 DNA sequence: TGTGCCAGCAGCTGGGGCTCGATTGTGAGAGGGCCGGTTGGGGAGACCCAGTACTTC. V is TRBV27 and J is TRBJ2-5; D is tentatively TRBD1 or TRBD2 (5 bases each). There are 19 residues in the CDR3. Germline V gives CDR1 MNHEY, CDR2 SMNVEV (reference sequence). V was cut by 6 bases and J by 5 bases, with 31 bases left in between.

This clone has only one observation. V is TRBV28 and J is TRBJ2-7; TRBD2 is a possible D gene (5 bases). V was shortened by 4 bases and J by 4 bases, with 23 bases between the two germline ends. Germline CDR1 and CDR2: MDHEN and SYDVKM. This CDR3 spans 17 amino acids. The CDR3 protein is CASSSPSLRVRSYEQYF. The DNA for the CDR3 is TGTGCCAGCAGTTCCCCCTCACTGAGGGTAAGGAGTTACGAGCAGTACTTC.